The 29 T cell receptor beta chains presented below share a single source sample, sequenced in a study of technical replicates of blood from a handful of donors. The repertoire was sequenced with immunoSEQ multiplex PCR; TCRdb's copy has only in-frame clones and lacks some. The sample records tens of thousands of clones, 95% to 98% being singletons. Specimen: T cells isolated from PBMCs. Receptor source: a human donor in good health.

The gene calls are TRBV11-2 and TRBJ2-7; D remains unclear. The CDR3 consists of 16 residues. Germline CDR1 is SGHAT and CDR2 is FQNNGV. The germline V and J ends were trimmed by 2 bases and 4 bases, with 18 bases remaining between them. The CDR3 region is CASSLSHTISAYEQYF. In nucleotides, the CDR3 is TGTGCCAGCAGCTTATCCCACACTATATCAGCTTACGAGCAGTACTTC.

V gene TRBV10-3 combines with J gene TRBJ2-7; D might be TRBD2 (5 bases). Germline V lookup: CDR1 ENHRY, CDR2 SYGVKD. The CDR3 is made up of 14 amino acids. Trimming took 3 bases from V and 3 from J, leaving 12 bases between them. CDR3: CAISDTGRRYEQYF. CDR3 in DNA: TGTGCCATCAGTGATACGGGAAGGCGCTACGAGCAGTACTTC.

The rearrangement uses TRBV29-1 and TRBJ2-1, with TRBD2 identical over 8 bases. Trimming took 3 bases from V and 7 from J; bases not matched to a gene: 8. CDR3 length equals 14 residues. Germline-derived CDR1 and CDR2 are SQVTM and ANQGSEA. CDR3 DNA: TGCAGCGTTGATCGATCGGGACTAGATAATGAGCAGTTCTTC. This sequence encodes CSVDRSGLDNEQFF.

The chain is built from TRBV7-9 and TRBJ1-2; 9 bases match TRBD1. The ends lost 2 bases at V and 8 bases at J; junction bases unmatched: 12. The germline V gene encodes CDR1 SEHNR and CDR2 FQNEAQ (reference sequence). The CDR3 contains 16 residues. CDR3 sequence: CASSLRTGERITGYTF. CDR3 bases: TGTGCCAGCAGCTTACGGACAGGGGAGAGGATTACGGGCTACACCTTC.

This clone was recorded only once. The V gene is TRBV5-1, the J gene TRBJ2-2; D not certain. The V gene lost 2 bases and the J gene lost 6 bases, with 5 bases spanning the gap. Germline V gene data show CDR1 as SGHRS and CDR2 as YFSETQ. The CDR3 contains 12 residues. CDR3 DNA sequence: TGCGCCAGCAGCTTCCGCGCCGGGGAGCTGTTTTTT. Residues: CASSFRAGELFF.

Here the CDR3 DNA reads TGTGCCAGCAGTTACGGACAGAACTACGAGCAGTACTTC. This sequence encodes CASSYGQNYEQYF. The chain has TRBV6-6 and TRBJ2-7; tentatively, D is TRBD1 (6 bases). The germline gives CDR1 MNHNY, CDR2 SVGAGI (reference sequence). The CDR3 extends over 13 amino acids. Trimming removed 2 bases at V and 3 bases at J, with 8 bases between.

V gene TRBV4-1 combines with J gene TRBJ2-6; D might be TRBD2 (7 bases). V shed 3 bases and J shed 0 bases, with 15 bases lying between them. This CDR3 is 18 amino acids long. CDR1 is MGHRA, CDR2 YSYEKL, per germline. The CDR3 loop reads CASSHAGAKGSGANVLTF. CDR3 bases: TGCGCCAGCAGCCATGCGGGGGCAAAGGGCTCTGGGGCCAACGTCCTGACTTTC.

CDR3 bases: TGTGCCAGCAGCCCGGAGGGCGGGCGAACCTACGAGCAGTACTTC. This translates into CASSPEGGRTYEQYF. The chain is built from TRBV11-3 and TRBJ2-7; D may be TRBD2 (6 bases). The CDR3 has 15 amino acids. V gave up 5 bases and J gave up 2 bases, with 16 bases separating them. The germline V gene has CDR1 SGHNT and CDR2 YENEEA.

The chain is built from TRBV6-6 and TRBJ1-3; no clear D gene. CDR1 and CDR2 from the germline V gene are MNHNY and SVGAGI (reference sequence). The CDR3 contains 15 residues. Trimming stripped 5 bases from V and 4 bases from J, with 15 bases between. The CDR3 reads CASSNGISGGNTIYF. The CDR3 DNA is TGTGCCAGCAGTAACGGGATCTCCGGAGGAAACACCATATATTTT.

The chain employs TRBV2 and TRBJ2-3; D is undetermined. This CDR3 contains 12 residues. CDR1 and CDR2 (germline): SNHLY, FYNNEI. V was shortened by 4 bases and J by 0 bases, with 2 bases between the two germline ends. CDR3 sequence (DNA): TGTGCCAGCAGTGCGAGCACAGATACGCAGTATTTT. Translating it yields CASSASTDTQYF.

This clone was seen once. V gene TRBV25-1 combines with J gene TRBJ1-4; TRBD1 agrees at 10 bases. Per the germline V gene, CDR1 is MGHDK and CDR2 is SYGVNS. With V trimmed by 5 bases and J by 6 bases, 6 bases remained unmatched. The CDR3 contains 15 residues. The CDR3 region has the DNA TGTGCCAGCAGTTATTGGGGGACAGGGGATGAAAAACTGTTTTTT. This gives the protein CASSYWGTGDEKLFF.

A single count supports this clone. V and J are TRBV6-6 and TRBJ1-4; maybe TRBD1 (5 bases). Looked up from germline, CDR1 is MNHNY and CDR2 is SVGAGI (reference sequence). The CDR3 has 12 amino acids. The V gene lost 8 bases and the J gene lost 7 bases, with 11 bases spanning the gap. The CDR3 here is CASHDSREKLFF. CDR3 nucleotides: TGTGCCAGCCATGACAGCCGTGAAAAACTGTTTTTT.

Notes on this clone: The CDR3 end shows no conserved phenylalanine or tryptophan, and so a read error is likely. It is unclear where the CDR3 begins or ends on the DNA, so no DNA is shown, and the CDR3 is as TCRdb lists it. The chain has TRBV29-1 and TRBJ1-3. The V gene's germline CDR1 is SQVTM and CDR2 ANQGSEA. The CDR3 is 8 amino acids in total, end residues counted. CDR3 protein: CSVEDGGR.

This clone has just one count. At one of its ends the junction is not consistent with the germline gene, which may arise from a read error. V and J are TRBV7-6 and TRBJ2-7, with 8 bases identical to TRBD1. This CDR3 has 14 residues. CDR1 is SGHVS, CDR2 FNYEAQ, per germline. CDR3 region: CASTLDRGSREQYF. For the CDR3, the DNA is TGTGCCAGCACCTTAGACAGGGGATCGCGAGAGCAGTACTTC.

The V gene is TRBV27, the J gene TRBJ1-1, with 8 bases fitting TRBD1. The V segment lost 0 bases and the J segment 0 bases; nucleotides outside the gene matches: 6. Germline lookup yields CDR1 MNHEY and CDR2 SMNVEV (reference sequence). CDR3 length: 17 amino acids. The CDR3 is CASSLSRTGSMNTEAFF. DNA of the CDR3: TGTGCCAGCAGTTTATCCCGGACAGGGAGCATGAACACTGAAGCTTTCTTT.

The chain has TRBV5-6 and TRBJ2-5; no clear D gene. CDR1 is SGHDT, CDR2 YYEEEE, per germline. This CDR3 is built from 12 residues. Trimming stripped 4 bases from V and 7 bases from J, with 11 bases between. The CDR3 sequence: CASSQAPGTQYF. CDR3 bases: TGTGCCAGCAGCCAGGCCCCCGGGACCCAGTACTTC.

This chain connects TRBV6-5 to TRBJ2-7; TRBD2 matches at 12 bases. Germline values: CDR1 MNHEY, CDR2 SVGAGI. V lost 6 bases and J lost 6; bases outside the gene matches: 6. The CDR3 spans 14 residues. The CDR3 DNA is TGTGCCAGCAGGCCGGGACTAGCGGGTATCGAGCAGTACTTC. Amino acids: CASRPGLAGIEQYF.

V and J are TRBV5-1 and TRBJ1-1; TRBD1 matches at 7 bases. Germline V gives CDR1 SGHRS, CDR2 YFSETQ. CDR3 length: 14 amino acids. V shed 5 bases, J shed 1 base, and the junction held 5 bases outside the gene matches. The CDR3 region is CASRSGQPNTEAFF. CDR3 nucleotide sequence: TGCGCCAGCAGATCGGGACAGCCGAACACTGAAGCTTTCTTT.

The chain employs TRBV6-1 and TRBJ2-3, with 7 nucleotides matching TRBD2. Germline values: CDR1 MNHNS, CDR2 SASEGT. The trim removed 2 bases at V and 3 bases at J, leaving 8 bases unmatched. CDR3 size: 16 residues. CDR3 region: CASSETGGTGTDTQYF. CDR3 nucleotides: TGTGCCAGCAGTGAAACCGGGGGGACGGGAACAGATACGCAGTATTTT.

V and J are TRBV13 and TRBJ2-5; possibly TRBD1 for D (5 bases). Trimming left V 5 bases short and J 4 bases short, with 17 bases between. The CDR3 has 15 residues. CDR1 is PRHDT and CDR2 is FYEKMQ in the germline V gene (reference sequence). Here the CDR3 DNA reads TGTGCCAGCAGCCCTAATGGTATAAGGGGAGAGACCCAGTACTTC. Translating gives CASSPNGIRGETQYF.

This chain joins TRBV11-2 and TRBJ1-1; TRBD1 might be the D (5 bases). With 3 bases removed from V and 4 bases from J, the gap between germline ends came to 24 bases. The CDR3 runs 18 residues. CDR1 and CDR2 from the germline V gene are SGHAT and FQNNGV. The CDR3 spells CASSLKWGRAFVSTEAFF. The DNA of the CDR3 is TGTGCCAGCAGCTTGAAGTGGGGCAGGGCTTTCGTGAGCACTGAAGCTTTCTTT.

V usage is TRBV6-6 and J usage is TRBJ1-5, with D perhaps TRBD1 (5 bases). Germline V gene sequence: CDR1 MNHNY, CDR2 SVGAGI (reference sequence). Trimming removed 2 bases from V and 2 bases from J, with 7 bases in between. CDR3 length: 14 amino acids. CDR3 residues: CASSYGGGNQPQHF. The CDR3 DNA sequence: TGTGCCAGCAGTTACGGGGGGGGCAATCAGCCCCAGCATTTT.

Only one count was recorded for this clone. V is TRBV10-1 and J is TRBJ2-5, with D perhaps matching TRBD1 (5 bases). Trimming pared 6 bases from V and 5 bases from J, leaving 19 bases between. CDR1 and CDR2 (germline): WNHNN, SYGVQD (reference sequence). This CDR3 is 15 amino acids long. The CDR3 nucleotides are TGCGCCAGCAGCCAAGACAGCGCCCAAAAGGAGACCCAGTACTTC. Amino acids: CASSQDSAQKETQYF.

This clone was detected only once. The chain links TRBV5-6 to TRBJ1-2; no reliable D call. The ends were cut back, 0 bases at V and 4 bases at J, with 19 bases in the middle. The CDR3 has 17 residues. Germline CDR1 SGHDT, CDR2 YYEEEE. The CDR3 region has the DNA TGTGCCAGCAGCTTGGCTGGGAGCCGAATTTTCTCCTATGGCTACACCTTC. This translates into CASSLAGSRIFSYGYTF.

The chain carries TRBV5-1 and TRBJ1-1; 8 bases map to TRBD1. V was clipped by 0 bases and J by 7 bases; unmatched bases: 8. This CDR3 spans 15 amino acids. Germline V gene lookup returns CDR1 SGHRS and CDR2 YFSETQ. The CDR3 loop is CASSLAKQGVVEAFF. In DNA form, the CDR3 reads TGCGCCAGCAGCTTGGCCAAACAGGGGGTAGTTGAAGCTTTCTTT.

V and J are TRBV27 and TRBJ1-5, with a weak D call TRBD1 (5 bases). The CDR3 contains 15 residues. The V and J ends lost 2 bases and 6 bases respectively, with 14 bases between them. Germline lookup yields CDR1 MNHEY and CDR2 SMNVEV (reference sequence). The CDR3 nucleotides read TGTGCCAGCAGTTTAGGGACTTACCTGGGTCAGCCCCAGCATTTT. It translates to CASSLGTYLGQPQHF.

V usage is TRBV7-9 and J usage is TRBJ2-5, with D possibly TRBD2 on 5 matching bases. The CDR3 is 13 residues long. Per the germline V gene, CDR1 is SEHNR and CDR2 is FQNEAQ (reference sequence). V lost 3 bases, J lost 4 bases, and 9 bases lay in between. The CDR3 DNA sequence: TGTGCCAGCAGCTTTTCGGGGAGAGAGACCCAGTACTTC. Protein product: CASSFSGRETQYF.

The genes are TRBV7-6 and TRBJ1-1; a weak D match, TRBD1 (6 bases). Between the trimmed V and J ends, which lost 1 base and 9 bases, there was a span of 15 bases. The CDR3 contains 14 residues. Germline CDR1 is SGHVS and CDR2 is FNYEAQ. The CDR3 spells CASSLEAGETKAFF. Here the CDR3 DNA reads TGTGCCAGCAGCTTAGAGGCAGGGGAAACTAAAGCTTTCTTT.

This chain joins TRBV6-1 and TRBJ2-1, with TRBD1 as a possible D gene (6 bases). The V gene lost 4 bases and the J gene lost 7 bases, with 11 bases spanning the gap. Germline V gives CDR1 MNHNS, CDR2 SASEGT. This CDR3 comprises 13 residues. CDR3 DNA: TGTGCCAGCAGTGGACCAGGGGAAAATGAGCAGTTCTTC. This codes for CASSGPGENEQFF.